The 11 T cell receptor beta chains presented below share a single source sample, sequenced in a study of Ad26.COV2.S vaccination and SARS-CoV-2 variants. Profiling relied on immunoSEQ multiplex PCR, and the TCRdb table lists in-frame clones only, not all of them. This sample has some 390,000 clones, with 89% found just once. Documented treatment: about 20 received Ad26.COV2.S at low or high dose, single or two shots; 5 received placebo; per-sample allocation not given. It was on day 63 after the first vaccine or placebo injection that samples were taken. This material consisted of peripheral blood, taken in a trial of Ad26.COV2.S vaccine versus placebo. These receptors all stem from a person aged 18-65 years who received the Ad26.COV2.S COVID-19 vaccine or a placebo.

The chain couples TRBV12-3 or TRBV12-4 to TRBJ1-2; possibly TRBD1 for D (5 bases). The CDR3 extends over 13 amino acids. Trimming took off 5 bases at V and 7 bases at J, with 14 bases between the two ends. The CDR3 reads CASSRGGLGGYTF. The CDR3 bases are TGTGCCAGCAGTCGGGGCGGCTTGGGTGGCTACACCTTC.

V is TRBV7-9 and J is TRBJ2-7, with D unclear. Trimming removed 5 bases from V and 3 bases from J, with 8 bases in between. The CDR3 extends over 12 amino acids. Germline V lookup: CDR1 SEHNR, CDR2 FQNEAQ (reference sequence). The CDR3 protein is CASSDHDYEQYF. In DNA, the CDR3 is TGTGCCAGCAGCGACCATGACTACGAGCAGTACTTC.

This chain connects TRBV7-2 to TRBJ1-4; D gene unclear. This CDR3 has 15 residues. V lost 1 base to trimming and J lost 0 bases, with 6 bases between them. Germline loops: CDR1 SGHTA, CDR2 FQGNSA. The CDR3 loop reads CASSLVQATNEKLFF. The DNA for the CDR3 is TGTGCCAGCAGCTTAGTTCAGGCAACTAATGAAAAACTGTTTTTT.

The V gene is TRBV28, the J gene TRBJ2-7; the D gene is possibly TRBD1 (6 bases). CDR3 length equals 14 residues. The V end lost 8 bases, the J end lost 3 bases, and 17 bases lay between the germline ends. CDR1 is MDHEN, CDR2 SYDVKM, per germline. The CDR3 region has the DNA TGTGCCAGCGCCCTCGGGGACACTCGCTACGAGCAGTACTTC. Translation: CASALGDTRYEQYF.

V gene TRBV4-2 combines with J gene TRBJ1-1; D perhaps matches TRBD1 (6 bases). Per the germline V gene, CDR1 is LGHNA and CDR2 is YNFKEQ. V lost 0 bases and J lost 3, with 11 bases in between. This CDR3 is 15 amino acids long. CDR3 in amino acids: CASSQEGARHTEAFF. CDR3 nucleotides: TGTGCCAGCAGCCAAGAGGGGGCGAGGCACACTGAAGCTTTCTTT.

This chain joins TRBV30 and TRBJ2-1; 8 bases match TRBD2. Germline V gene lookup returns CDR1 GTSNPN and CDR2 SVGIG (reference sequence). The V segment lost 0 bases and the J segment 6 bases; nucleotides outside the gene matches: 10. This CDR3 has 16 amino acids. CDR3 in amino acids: CAWSVRVAGMANEQFF. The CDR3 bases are TGTGCCTGGAGTGTAAGAGTAGCGGGGATGGCCAATGAGCAGTTCTTC.

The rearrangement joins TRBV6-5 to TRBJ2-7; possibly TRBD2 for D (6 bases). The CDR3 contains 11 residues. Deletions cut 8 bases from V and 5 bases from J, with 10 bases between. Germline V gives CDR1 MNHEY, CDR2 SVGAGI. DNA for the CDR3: TGTGCCAGCGGGACTGGGAACGAGCAGTACTTC. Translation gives CASGTGNEQYF.

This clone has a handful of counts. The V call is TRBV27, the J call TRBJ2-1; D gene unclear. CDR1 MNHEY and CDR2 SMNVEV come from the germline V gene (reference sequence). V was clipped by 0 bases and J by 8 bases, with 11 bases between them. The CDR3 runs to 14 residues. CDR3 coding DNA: TGTGCCAGCAGTTTATCGGAGAAGTTCCATGAGCAGTTCTTC. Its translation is CASSLSEKFHEQFF.

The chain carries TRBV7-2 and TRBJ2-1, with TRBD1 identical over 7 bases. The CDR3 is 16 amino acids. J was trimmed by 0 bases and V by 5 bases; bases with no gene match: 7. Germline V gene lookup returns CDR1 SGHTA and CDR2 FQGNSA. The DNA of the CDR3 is TGTGCCAGCAGCAACAGGGGCCGGAGCTCCTACAATGAGCAGTTCTTC. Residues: CASSNRGRSSYNEQFF.

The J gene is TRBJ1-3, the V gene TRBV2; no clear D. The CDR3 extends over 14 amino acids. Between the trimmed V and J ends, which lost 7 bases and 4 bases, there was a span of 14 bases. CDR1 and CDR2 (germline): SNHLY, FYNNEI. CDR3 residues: CASKITEWGNTIYF. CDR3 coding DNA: TGTGCCAGCAAAATCACTGAATGGGGAAACACCATATATTTT.

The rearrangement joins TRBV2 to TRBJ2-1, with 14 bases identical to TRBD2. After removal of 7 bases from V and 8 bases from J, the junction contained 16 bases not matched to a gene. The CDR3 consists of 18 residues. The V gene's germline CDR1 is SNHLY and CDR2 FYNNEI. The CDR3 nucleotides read TGTGCCAGCAACTCCCGCCGAGGACTAGCGGGAGGCCGTGATGAGCAGTTCTTC. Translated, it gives CASNSRRGLAGGRDEQFF.